A selection of T cell receptor beta chains follows, all from one sample in a study of CD8 T cells in ankylosing spondylitis. Each CDR3 protein is one row after TCRdb ran MiXCR on the 5' RACE reads. The sample carries 250,000 or so distinct CDR3 sequences, about 10% recorded once. Sequenced sample: blood, either unsorted or a sorted T cell fraction (not recorded which). These receptors were taken from a male donor with ankylosing spondylitis or in good health (not recorded which). Each CDR3 is given with its conserved first and last residue. D genes are given only for firm matches. Where a row states a size, it is once, few, many or the class of an expanded clone; other rows omit it.

d_gene,v_gene,abundance,j_gene,CDR3aa,CDR3nt
.,TRBV7-8,many,TRBJ2-7,CASSLRLGGTSSYEQYF,TGTGCCAGCAGCTTACGCTTGGGCGGGACAAGCTCCTACGAGCAGTACTTC
.,TRBV5-1,few,TRBJ1-1,CASSRAPSETEAFF,TGCGCCAGCTCTCGGGCCCCGTCGGAAACTGAAGCTTTCTTT
.,TRBV29-1,many,TRBJ2-2,CSVLRVDTGELFF,TGCAGCGTTCTCAGGGTTGACACCGGGGAGCTGTTTTTT
.,TRBV11-1,many,TRBJ2-1,CASSLEHAMDNEQFF,TGTGCCAGCAGCTTAGAACATGCAATGGACAATGAGCAGTTCTTC
.,TRBV5-1,many,TRBJ1-5,CASSFDTGGNQPQHF,TGCGCCAGCAGCTTCGATACAGGCGGAAATCAGCCCCAGCATTTT
.,TRBV12-3/TRBV12-4,many,TRBJ1-5,CASSLGWGVGQPQHF,TGTGCCAGCAGTTTAGGTTGGGGGGTAGGCCAGCCCCAGCATTTT
.,TRBV6-1,many,TRBJ1-3,CASSAPGQGNTIYF,TGTGCCAGCAGCGCTCCCGGACAGGGAAACACCATATATTTT
.,TRBV7-2,many,TRBJ1-2,CASSLAGGFDYGYTF,TGTGCCAGCAGCTTAGCTGGGGGTTTCGACTATGGCTACACCTTC
.,TRBV12-3/TRBV12-4,many,TRBJ1-1,CASSSLGGASTEAFF,TGTGCCAGCAGTTCCCTCGGGGGGGCAAGCACTGAAGCTTTCTTT
.,TRBV29-1,many,TRBJ2-1,CSVSIAEVGYNEQFF,TGCAGCGTATCCATAGCGGAGGTGGGTTACAATGAGCAGTTCTTC
.,TRBV3-1,many,TRBJ2-5,CASSQERFGTQYF,TGTGCCAGCAGCCAAGAAAGATTCGGGACCCAGTACTTC
.,TRBV18,many,TRBJ2-3,CASSPGDTQYF,TGTGCCAGCTCACCAGGAGATACGCAGTATTTT
.,TRBV7-2,once,TRBJ1-2,CVSSLAAGVYGYTF,TGTGTCAGCAGCTTAGCGGCCGGAGTTTATGGCTACACCTTC
.,TRBV3-1,many,TRBJ2-1,CASSLQGNYNEQFF,TGTGCCAGCAGCCTTCAGGGTAACTACAATGAGCAGTTCTTC
.,TRBV3-1,many,TRBJ2-5,CASSQVGRRETQYF,TGTGCCAGCAGCCAAGTTGGCAGGCGGGAGACCCAGTACTTC
.,TRBV7-6,few,TRBJ2-3,CASSLETGITDTQYF,TGTGCCAGCAGCTTAGAGACAGGTATTACAGATACGCAGTATTTT
.,TRBV27,.,TRBJ1-5,CASSLSGTNQPQHF,TGTGCCAGCAGTTTGTCGGGGACTAATCAGCCCCAGCATTTT
.,TRBV7-3,many,TRBJ2-5,CASSLSAGQETQYF,TGTGCCAGCAGCTTAAGTGCAGGTCAAGAGACCCAGTACTTC
.,TRBV5-1,.,TRBJ1-6,CASSSQGVNSPLHF,TGCGCCAGCAGCTCACAGGGCGTTAATTCACCCCTCCACTTT
.,TRBV3-1,.,TRBJ2-5,CASSQGPDSVETQYF,TGTGCCAGCAGCCAAGGCCCCGATTCGGTAGAGACCCAGTACTTC
TRBD2,TRBV28,many,TRBJ2-1,CASSWGLAGPKYNEQFF,TGTGCCAGCAGTTGGGGACTAGCGGGCCCCAAATACAATGAGCAGTTCTTC
TRBD2,TRBV20-1,many,TRBJ2-7,CSAPTTSGSPDRYF,TGCAGTGCTCCCACGACTAGCGGGAGTCCCGATCGGTACTTC
.,TRBV15,few,TRBJ2-2,CATKNSIARAGELFF,TGTGCCACCAAAAATTCCATAGCCCGGGCCGGGGAGCTGTTTTTT
TRBD1,TRBV20-1,many,TRBJ1-2,CSARGTALGYGYTF,TGCAGTGCTAGGGGGACAGCCTTAGGCTATGGCTACACCTTC
.,TRBV5-1,many,TRBJ2-3,CASSFEDTQYF,TGCGCCAGCAGCTTCGAAGATACGCAGTATTTT
.,TRBV5-1,.,TRBJ2-5,CASSPGQIQETQYF,TGCGCCAGCAGTCCGGGACAAATTCAAGAGACCCAGTACTTC
.,TRBV25-1,few,TRBJ2-6,CASSGEVNMSEGANVLTF,TGTGCCAGCAGTGGGGAAGTGAATATGTCGGAGGGGGCCAACGTCCTGACTTTC
TRBD2,TRBV2,.,TRBJ2-1,CASGLVSYNEQFF,TGTGCCAGTGGACTAGTCTCCTACAATGAGCAGTTCTTC
TRBD2,TRBV5-1,many,TRBJ2-7,CASSLAPSGASYEQYF,TGCGCCAGCAGCTTGGCGCCTAGCGGGGCCTCCTACGAGCAGTACTTC
.,TRBV20-1,many,TRBJ1-1,CSAREGSDTEAFF,TGCAGTGCAAGGGAGGGTTCTGACACTGAAGCTTTCTTT
.,TRBV25-1,many,TRBJ1-4,CASSGRTANEKLFF,TGTGCCAGCAGTGGCCGGACAGCTAATGAAAAACTGTTTTTT
.,TRBV10-3,many,TRBJ2-2,CAIRPSETTNTGELFF,TGTGCCATCAGGCCATCGGAGACAACGAACACCGGGGAGCTGTTTTTT
.,TRBV6-1,many,TRBJ2-2,CASSRIWGDTGELFF,TGTGCCAGCAGCCGAATCTGGGGGGACACCGGGGAGCTGTTTTTT
TRBD2,TRBV7-6,.,TRBJ2-3,CASSLVPGTSGTATQYF,TGTGCCAGCAGCTTAGTTCCCGGGACTAGCGGGACGGCTACGCAGTATTTT
TRBD2,TRBV18,.,TRBJ2-1,CASSPGTTAYNEQFF,TGTGCCAGCTCACCGGGGACTACGGCGTACAATGAGCAGTTCTTC
.,TRBV29-1,few,TRBJ2-3,CSVGNAPRGDTQYF,TGCAGCGTTGGAAACGCTCCCAGGGGAGATACGCAGTATTTT
TRBD1,TRBV12-3/TRBV12-4,many,TRBJ2-7,CASSFLTGGQYEQYF,TGTGCCAGCAGTTTCCTGACAGGGGGCCAGTACGAGCAGTACTTC
.,TRBV10-3,few,TRBJ1-1,CAISRYGYTEAFF,TGTGCCATCAGTCGATACGGGTACACTGAAGCTTTCTTT
.,TRBV15,.,TRBJ2-7,CATSRELGPGLSYEQYF,TGTGCCACCAGCAGAGAGCTGGGGCCCGGGTTGTCCTACGAGCAGTACTTC
TRBD1,TRBV12-3/TRBV12-4,many,TRBJ1-2,CASSRSDRGYGYTF,TGTGCCAGCAGTAGATCGGACAGGGGGTATGGCTACACCTTC
.,TRBV5-8,many,TRBJ2-7,CASSLISLNEQYF,TGTGCCAGCAGCTTGATTAGTCTCAACGAGCAGTACTTC
.,TRBV28,.,TRBJ2-7,CASRGAYEQYF,TGTGCCAGCCGTGGGGCTTACGAGCAGTACTTC
TRBD1,TRBV20-1,few,TRBJ2-5,CSPFGTVDETQYF,TGCAGTCCCTTCGGGACAGTCGATGAGACCCAGTACTTC
.,TRBV5-1,few,TRBJ1-1,CASSLGDRRAFFF,TGCGCCAGCAGCTTGGGTGACAGACGGGCTTTTTTCTTT
.,TRBV4-2,many,TRBJ2-7,CASSPKIGDLSSYEQYF,TGTGCCAGCAGCCCAAAAATCGGGGACCTGAGCTCCTACGAGCAGTACTTC
.,TRBV5-1,many,TRBJ2-1,CASSLSPGTLRVNEQFF,TGCGCCAGCAGCTTGAGCCCCGGGACCCTGAGGGTAAATGAGCAGTTCTTC
TRBD1,TRBV9,many,TRBJ1-6,CASSGTGDPFRSPLHF,TGTGCCAGCAGCGGTACAGGGGACCCCTTTCGCTCACCCCTCCACTTT
TRBD2,TRBV11-1,.,TRBJ2-7,CASSPALGLGSLSYEQYF,TGTGCCAGCAGCCCCGCCCTTGGACTAGGATCCCTCTCGTACGAGCAGTACTTC
.,TRBV5-1,.,TRBJ2-6,CASSLSFSSGANVLTF,TGCGCCAGCAGCTTGTCTTTCAGCTCTGGGGCCAACGTCCTGACTTTC
.,TRBV30,.,TRBJ1-1,CASTLGAGTEAFF,TGTGCCTCTACTCTGGGGGCTGGCACTGAAGCTTTCTTT
.,TRBV7-8,few,TRBJ1-4,CASRRLANEKLFF,TGTGCCAGCAGGCGGCTAGCTAATGAAAAACTGTTTTTT
.,TRBV5-5,many,TRBJ2-3,CASSPGRSRMGDTQYF,TGTGCCAGCAGCCCAGGGAGGTCCCGGATGGGAGATACGCAGTATTTT
.,TRBV12-3/TRBV12-4,many,TRBJ2-5,CASSLMAGVQETQYF,TGTGCCAGCAGTTTGATGGCCGGAGTTCAAGAGACCCAGTACTTC
TRBD2,TRBV6-5,many,TRBJ2-2,CASSYSRDYTANTGELFF,TGTGCCAGCAGTTACTCGCGGGACTACACAGCGAACACCGGGGAGCTGTTTTTT